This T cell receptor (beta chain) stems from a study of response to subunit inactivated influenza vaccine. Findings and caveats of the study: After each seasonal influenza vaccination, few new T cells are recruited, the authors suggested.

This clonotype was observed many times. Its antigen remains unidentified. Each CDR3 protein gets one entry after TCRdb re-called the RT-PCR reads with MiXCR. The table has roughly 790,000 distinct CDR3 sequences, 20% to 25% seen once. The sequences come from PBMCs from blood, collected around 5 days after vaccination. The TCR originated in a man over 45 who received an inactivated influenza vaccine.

CDR3 loop: CATSDLRDRENIQYF. In DNA, the CDR3 is TGTGCCACCAGTGATTTGAGGGACAGGGAAAACATTCAGTACTTC. The gene calls are TRBV24-1 and TRBJ2-4, with 9 nucleotides matching TRBD1. Germline V gene sequence: CDR1 KGHDR, CDR2 SFDVKD. The CDR3 consists of 15 residues. Losses at the gene ends were 0 bases for V and 5 bases for J; bases not matched to a gene: 1.